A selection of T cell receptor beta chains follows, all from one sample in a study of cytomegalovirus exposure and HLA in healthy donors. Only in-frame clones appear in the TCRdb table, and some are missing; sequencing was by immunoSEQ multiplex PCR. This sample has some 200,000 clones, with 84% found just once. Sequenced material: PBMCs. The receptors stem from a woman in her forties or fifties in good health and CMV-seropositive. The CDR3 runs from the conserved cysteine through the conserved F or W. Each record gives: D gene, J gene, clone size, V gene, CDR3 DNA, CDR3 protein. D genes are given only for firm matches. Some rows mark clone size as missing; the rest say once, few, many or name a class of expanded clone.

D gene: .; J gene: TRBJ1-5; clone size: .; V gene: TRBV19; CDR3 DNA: TGTGCCAGTAGTATTTCAGGGGTGGGCCAGCCCCAGCATTTT; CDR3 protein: CASSISGVGQPQHF
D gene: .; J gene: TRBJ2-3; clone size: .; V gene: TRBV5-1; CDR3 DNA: TGCGCCAGCAGCCCGGGACTTAGCACAGATACGCAGTATTTT; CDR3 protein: CASSPGLSTDTQYF
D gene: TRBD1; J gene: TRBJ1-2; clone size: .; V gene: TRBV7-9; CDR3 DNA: TGTGCCAGCAGCTTACAGACTGTAGGACAGGTTCCCTATGGCTACACCTTC; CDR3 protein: CASSLQTVGQVPYGYTF
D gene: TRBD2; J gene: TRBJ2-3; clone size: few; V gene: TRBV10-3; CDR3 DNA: TGTGCCATCAGATCTAGCGGGGGGCCAGATACGCAGTATTTT; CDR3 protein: CAIRSSGGPDTQYF
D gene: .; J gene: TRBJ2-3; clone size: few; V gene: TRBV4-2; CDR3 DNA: TGTGCCAGCAGCCCCCGTAGCGAAGATACGCAGTATTTT; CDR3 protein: CASSPRSEDTQYF
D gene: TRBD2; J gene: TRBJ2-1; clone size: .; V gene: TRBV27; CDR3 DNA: TGTGCCAGCAGCTTCCTACCGGGACTAGCGGCGTATGAGCAGTTCTTC; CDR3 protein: CASSFLPGLAAYEQFF
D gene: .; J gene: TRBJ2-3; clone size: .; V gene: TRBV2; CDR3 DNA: TGTGCCAGCAGTGACGGGCGGGGAGCCCAGACAGATACGCAGTATTTT; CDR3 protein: CASSDGRGAQTDTQYF
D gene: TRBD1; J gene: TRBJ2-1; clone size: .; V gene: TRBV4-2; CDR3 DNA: TGTGCCAGCAGCCAAGTCGCCCGGGACAGGGCGTACAATGAGCAGTTCTTC; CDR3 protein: CASSQVARDRAYNEQFF
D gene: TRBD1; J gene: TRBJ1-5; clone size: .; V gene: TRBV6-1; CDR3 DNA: TGTGCCAGCAGTGTCGACAGGGGGATTTATAGCAATCAGCCCCAGCATTTT; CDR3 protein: CASSVDRGIYSNQPQHF
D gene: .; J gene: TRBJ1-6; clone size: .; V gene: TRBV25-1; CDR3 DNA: TGTGCCAGCAGAGGGGGGGCGAATAATTCACCCCTCCACTTT; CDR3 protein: CASRGGANNSPLHF
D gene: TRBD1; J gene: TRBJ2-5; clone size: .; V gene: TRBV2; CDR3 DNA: TGTGCCGGAGCTTTAGGGACAGGCGGCCAGACCCAGTACTTC; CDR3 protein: CAGALGTGGQTQYF
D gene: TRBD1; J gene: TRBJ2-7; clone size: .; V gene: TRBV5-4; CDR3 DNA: TGTGCCAGCAGCTTCCCCGGGACAGCCCTAGGGGAGCAGTACTTC; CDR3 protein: CASSFPGTALGEQYF
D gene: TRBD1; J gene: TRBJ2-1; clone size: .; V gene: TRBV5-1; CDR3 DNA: TGCGCCAGCAGCTTGGGACAGGGCCCCTACAATGAGCAGTTCTTC; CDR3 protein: CASSLGQGPYNEQFF
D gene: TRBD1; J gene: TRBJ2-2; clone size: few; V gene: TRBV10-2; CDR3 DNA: TGCGCCAGCAGTCAAGAGACAGGGGGGGACACCGGGGAGCTGTTTTTT; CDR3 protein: CASSQETGGDTGELFF
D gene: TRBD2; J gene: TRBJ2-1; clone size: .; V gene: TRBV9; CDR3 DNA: TGTGCCAGCAGCTTTACTAGCGGGGGGACCAGGAGCTCCTACAATGAGCAGTTCTTC; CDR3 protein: CASSFTSGGTRSSYNEQFF
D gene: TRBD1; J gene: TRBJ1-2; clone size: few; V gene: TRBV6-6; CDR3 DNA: TGTGCCAGCAGTTACGGGACAGGGCCTTATGGCTACACCTTC; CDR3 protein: CASSYGTGPYGYTF
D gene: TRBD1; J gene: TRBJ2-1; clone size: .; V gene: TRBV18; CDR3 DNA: TGTGCCAGCTCACCACCGAGGGGGACAGGGAACTACAATGAGCAGTTCTTC; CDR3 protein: CASSPPRGTGNYNEQFF
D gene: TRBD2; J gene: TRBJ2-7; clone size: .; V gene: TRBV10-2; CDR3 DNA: TGCGCCAGCAGTTCCGTTAATAGCGGGGGTTTCTACGAGCAGTACTTC; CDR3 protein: CASSSVNSGGFYEQYF
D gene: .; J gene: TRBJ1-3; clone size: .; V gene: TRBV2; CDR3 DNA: TGTGCCAGCAGCGAGAAGAGAAGAAACACCATATATTTT; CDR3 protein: CASSEKRRNTIYF
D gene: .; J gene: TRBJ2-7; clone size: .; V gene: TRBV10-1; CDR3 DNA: TGCGCCAGCAGTGACCCTTCGAGACACGTGCAGTACTTC; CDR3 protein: CASSDPSRHVQYF
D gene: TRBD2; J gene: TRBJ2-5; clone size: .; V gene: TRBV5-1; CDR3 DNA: TGCGCCAGCAGCTTGGGGTCCCTAGCGGGGGGCCTCCAAGAGACCCAGTACTTC; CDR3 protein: CASSLGSLAGGLQETQYF
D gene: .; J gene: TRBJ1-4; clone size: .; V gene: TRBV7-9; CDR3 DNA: TGTTCCAGCAGCTCCGCCAGGGGCTTAGGGGCAACTAATGAAAAACTGTTTTTT; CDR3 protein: CSSSSARGLGATNEKLFF
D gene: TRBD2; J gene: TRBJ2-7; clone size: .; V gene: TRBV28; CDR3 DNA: TGTGCCAGCAGTTTAACTAGCGGGGGTCTGGGGGAGCAGTACTTC; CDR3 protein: CASSLTSGGLGEQYF
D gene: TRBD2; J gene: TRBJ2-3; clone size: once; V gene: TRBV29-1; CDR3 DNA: TGCGGGGGGGAGGGTTCGGGCACAGATACGCAGTATTTT; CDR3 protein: CGGEGSGTDTQYF
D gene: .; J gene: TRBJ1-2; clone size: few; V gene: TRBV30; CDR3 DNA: TGTGCCTGGACAATACAGGGATTCTATGGCTACACCTTC; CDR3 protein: CAWTIQGFYGYTF
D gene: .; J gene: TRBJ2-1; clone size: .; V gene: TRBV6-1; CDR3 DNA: TGTGCCAGCAGCTTCCCACAGGGAAATGAGCAGTTCTTC; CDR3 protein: CASSFPQGNEQFF
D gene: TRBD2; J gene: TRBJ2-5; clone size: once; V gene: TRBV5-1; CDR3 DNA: TGCGCCAGCAGCTTGGCGGGGGGTTACCAAGAGACCCAGTACTTC; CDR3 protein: CASSLAGGYQETQYF
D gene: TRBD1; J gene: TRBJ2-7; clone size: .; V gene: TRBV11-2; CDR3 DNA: TGTGCCAGCAGCTTCCGGGACAGGGGTTACGAGCAGTACTTC; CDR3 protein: CASSFRDRGYEQYF
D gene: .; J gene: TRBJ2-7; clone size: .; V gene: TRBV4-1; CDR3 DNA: TGTGCCAGCAGCCAAGTCCAGGGACAAACCTACGAGCAGTACTTC; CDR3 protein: CASSQVQGQTYEQYF
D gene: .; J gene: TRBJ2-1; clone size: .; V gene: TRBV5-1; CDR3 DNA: TGCGCCAGCAGCTTGTTCTCGACAGGGGGGATTATAGCGGGGTCCTACAATGAGCAGTTCTTC; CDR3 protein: CASSLFSTGGIIAGSYNEQFF
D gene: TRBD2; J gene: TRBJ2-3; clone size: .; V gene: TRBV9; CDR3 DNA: TGTGCCAGCAGCGCCACTAGCGGGGGGAAAGATACGCAGTATTTT; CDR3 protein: CASSATSGGKDTQYF
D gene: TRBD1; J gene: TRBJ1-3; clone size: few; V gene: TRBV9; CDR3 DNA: TGTGCCAGCAGCCGCGACGGGACAGGGCAATATGGAAACACCATATATTTT; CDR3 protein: CASSRDGTGQYGNTIYF
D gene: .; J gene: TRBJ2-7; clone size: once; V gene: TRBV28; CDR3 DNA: TGTGCCAGCAGTTTATTGCGCTACGAGCAGTACTTC; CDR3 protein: CASSLLRYEQYF
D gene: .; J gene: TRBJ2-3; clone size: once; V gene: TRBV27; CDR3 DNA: TGTGCCAGCAGTCCGCCGGGGGTGGGTACGCAGTATTTT; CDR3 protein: CASSPPGVGTQYF
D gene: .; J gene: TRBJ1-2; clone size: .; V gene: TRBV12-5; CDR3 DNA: TGTGCTAGTGGTCACTGGGCCTATGGCTACACCTTC; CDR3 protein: CASGHWAYGYTF
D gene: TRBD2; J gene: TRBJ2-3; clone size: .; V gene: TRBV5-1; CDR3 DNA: TGCGCCAGCAGACAAGCGCGGGGGGGCACAGATACGCAGTATTTT; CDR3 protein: CASRQARGGTDTQYF
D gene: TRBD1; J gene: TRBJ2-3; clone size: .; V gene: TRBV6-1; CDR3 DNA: TGTGCCAGCAGGAGACAGGGCTCAGATACGCAGTATTTT; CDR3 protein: CASRRQGSDTQYF
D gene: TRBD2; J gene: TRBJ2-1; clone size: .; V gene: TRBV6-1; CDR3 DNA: TGTGCCAGCAGGGCGGGGGGCCGGTATGAGCAGTTCTTC; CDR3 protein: CASRAGGRYEQFF
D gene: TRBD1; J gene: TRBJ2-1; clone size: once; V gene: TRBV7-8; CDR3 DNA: TGTGCCAGCAGCCTCCTGACAGGACAGGACTACAATGAGCAGTTCTTC; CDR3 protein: CASSLLTGQDYNEQFF
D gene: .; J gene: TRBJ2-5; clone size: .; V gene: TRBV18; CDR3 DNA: TGTGCCAGCTCACACAGAGAGACCCAGTACTTC; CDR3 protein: CASSHRETQYF
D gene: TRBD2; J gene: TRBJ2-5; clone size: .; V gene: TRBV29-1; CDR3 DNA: TGCAGCGTAGAGCTAGCGGGGGGGCAAGAGACCCAGTACTTC; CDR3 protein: CSVELAGGQETQYF
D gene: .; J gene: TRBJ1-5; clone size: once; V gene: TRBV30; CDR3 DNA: TGTGCCTGGAGTCGAACGGTGAATCAGCCCCAGCATTTT; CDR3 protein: CAWSRTVNQPQHF
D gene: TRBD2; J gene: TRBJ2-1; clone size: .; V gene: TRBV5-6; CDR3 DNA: TGTGCCAGCAGGGCGGGGGGTGAGCAGTTCTTC; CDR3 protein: CASRAGGEQFF
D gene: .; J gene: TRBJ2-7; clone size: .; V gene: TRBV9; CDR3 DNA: TGTGCCAGCAGCGTAGAAACCAGAAGCTACGAGCAGTACTTC; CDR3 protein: CASSVETRSYEQYF
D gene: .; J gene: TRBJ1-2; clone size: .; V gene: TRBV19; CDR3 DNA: TGTGCCAGTAGTATAGATCGGAGGGCGGATGGCTACACCTTC; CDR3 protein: CASSIDRRADGYTF
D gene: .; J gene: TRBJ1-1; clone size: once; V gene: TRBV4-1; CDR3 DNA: TGCGCCAGCAGCCAAGGGGGGACTCCTGCAGTTGGCACTGAAGCTTTCTTT; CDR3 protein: CASSQGGTPAVGTEAFF
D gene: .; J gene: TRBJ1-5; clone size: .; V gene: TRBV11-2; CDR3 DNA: TGTGCCAGCAGCTTATCGGGGTCTGGCTTTGGTCAGCCCCAGCATTTT; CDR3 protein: CASSLSGSGFGQPQHF
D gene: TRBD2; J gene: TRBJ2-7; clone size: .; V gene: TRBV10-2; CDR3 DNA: TGCGCCAGCAGTGAAACCACCACCGGGACTAGATCCTACGAGCAGTACTTC; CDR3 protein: CASSETTTGTRSYEQYF
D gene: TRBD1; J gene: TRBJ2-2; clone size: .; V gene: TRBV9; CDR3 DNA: TGTGCCAGCAGCGTAGGTACAGGGGGAAGAACCGGGGAGCTGTTTTTT; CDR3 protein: CASSVGTGGRTGELFF
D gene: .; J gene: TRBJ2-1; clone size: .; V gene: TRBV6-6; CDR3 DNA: TGTGCCAGCAGTTATCGGGGTCCCTCCTACAATGAGCAGTTCTTC; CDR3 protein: CASSYRGPSYNEQFF
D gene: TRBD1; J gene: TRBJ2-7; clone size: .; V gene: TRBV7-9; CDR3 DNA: TGTGCCAGCAGCTTCGGGACAGCAAGATACGAGCAGTACTTC; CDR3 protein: CASSFGTARYEQYF